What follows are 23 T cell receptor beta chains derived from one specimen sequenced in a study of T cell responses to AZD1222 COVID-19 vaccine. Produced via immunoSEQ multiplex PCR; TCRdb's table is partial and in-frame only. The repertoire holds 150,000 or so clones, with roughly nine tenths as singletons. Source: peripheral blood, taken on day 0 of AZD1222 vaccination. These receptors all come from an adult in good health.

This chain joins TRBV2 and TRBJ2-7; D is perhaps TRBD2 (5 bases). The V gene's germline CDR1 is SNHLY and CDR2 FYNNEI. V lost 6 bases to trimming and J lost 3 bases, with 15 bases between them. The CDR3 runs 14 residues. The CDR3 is CASSKILVLYEQYF. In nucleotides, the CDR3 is TGTGCCAGCAGCAAAATACTAGTACTCTACGAGCAGTACTTC.

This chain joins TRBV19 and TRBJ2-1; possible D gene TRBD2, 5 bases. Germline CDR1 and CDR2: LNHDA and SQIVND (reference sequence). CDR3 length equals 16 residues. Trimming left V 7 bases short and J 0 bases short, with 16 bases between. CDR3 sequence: CASNSARLNSYNEQFF. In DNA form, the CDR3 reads TGTGCCAGTAACTCCGCGCGACTAAACTCCTACAATGAGCAGTTCTTC.

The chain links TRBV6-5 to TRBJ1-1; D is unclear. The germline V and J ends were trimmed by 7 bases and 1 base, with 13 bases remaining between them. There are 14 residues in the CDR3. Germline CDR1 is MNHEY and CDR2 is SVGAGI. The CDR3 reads CASIGLLGNTEAFF. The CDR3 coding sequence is TGTGCCAGCATCGGGTTGCTGGGGAACACTGAAGCTTTCTTT.

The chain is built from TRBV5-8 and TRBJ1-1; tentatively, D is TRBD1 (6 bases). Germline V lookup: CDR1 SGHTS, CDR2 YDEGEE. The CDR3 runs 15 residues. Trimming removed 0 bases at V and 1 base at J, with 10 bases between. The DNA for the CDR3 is TGTGCCAGCAGCTTGGCCTGGGGGCGGAACACTGAAGCTTTCTTT. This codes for CASSLAWGRNTEAFF.

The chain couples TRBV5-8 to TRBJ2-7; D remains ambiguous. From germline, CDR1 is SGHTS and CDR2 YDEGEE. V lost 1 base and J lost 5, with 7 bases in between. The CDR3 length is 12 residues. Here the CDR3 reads CASSLWGHEQYF. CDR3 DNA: TGTGCCAGCAGCTTGTGGGGTCACGAGCAGTACTTC. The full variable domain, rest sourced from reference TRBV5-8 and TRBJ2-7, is EAGVTQSPTHLIKTRGQQATLRCSPISGHTSVYWYQQALGLGLQFLLWYDEGEERNRGNFPPRFSGRQFPNYSSELNVNALELEDSALYLCASSLWGHEQYFGPGTRLTVT.

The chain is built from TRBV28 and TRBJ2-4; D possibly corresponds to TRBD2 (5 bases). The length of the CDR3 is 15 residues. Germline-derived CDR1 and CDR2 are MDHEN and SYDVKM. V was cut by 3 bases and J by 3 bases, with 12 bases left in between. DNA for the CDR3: TGTGCCAGCAGTTTTCCCGGGGTCGGCAAAAACATTCAGTACTTC. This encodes CASSFPGVGKNIQYF.

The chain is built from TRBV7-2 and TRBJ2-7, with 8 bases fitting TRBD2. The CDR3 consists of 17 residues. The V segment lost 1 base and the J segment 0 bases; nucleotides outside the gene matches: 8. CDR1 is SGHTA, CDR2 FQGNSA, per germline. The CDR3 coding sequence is TGTGCCAGCAGCTTAGGGGGTGGCGGGAGGAGCTCCTACGAGCAGTACTTC. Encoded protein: CASSLGGGGRSSYEQYF.

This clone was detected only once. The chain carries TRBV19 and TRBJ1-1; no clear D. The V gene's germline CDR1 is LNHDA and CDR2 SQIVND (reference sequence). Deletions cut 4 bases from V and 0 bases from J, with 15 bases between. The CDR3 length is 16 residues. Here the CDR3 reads CASSKHSKLMNTEAFF. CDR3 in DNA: TGTGCCAGTAGTAAGCACAGCAAACTCATGAACACTGAAGCTTTCTTT. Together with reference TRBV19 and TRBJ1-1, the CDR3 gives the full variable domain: DGGITQSPKYLFRKEGQNVTLSCEQNLNHDAMYWYRQDPGQGLRLIYYSQIVNDFQKGDIAEGYSVSREKKESFPLTVTSAQKNPTAFYLCASSKHSKLMNTEAFFGQGTRLTVV.

The CDR3 is CASSSSASSGNTIYF. The CDR3 DNA reads as TGTGCCAGCAGCTCCTCTGCCTCCTCTGGAAACACCATATATTTT. The chain combines TRBV6-5 with TRBJ1-3, with D uncertain. Germline CDR1 MNHEY, CDR2 SVGAGI. The CDR3 is 15 residues long. V lost 6 bases, J lost 0 bases, and 12 bases lay in between.

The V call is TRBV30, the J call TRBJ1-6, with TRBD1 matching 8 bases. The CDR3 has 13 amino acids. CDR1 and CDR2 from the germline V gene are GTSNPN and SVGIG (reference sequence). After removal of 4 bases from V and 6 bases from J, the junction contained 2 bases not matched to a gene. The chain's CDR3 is CAWNRGGNSPLHF. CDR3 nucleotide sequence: TGTGCCTGGAACAGGGGGGGTAATTCACCCCTCCACTTT.

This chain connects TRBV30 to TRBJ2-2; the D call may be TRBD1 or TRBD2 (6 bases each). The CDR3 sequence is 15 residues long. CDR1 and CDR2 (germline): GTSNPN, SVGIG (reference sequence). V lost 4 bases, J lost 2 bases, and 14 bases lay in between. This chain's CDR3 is CAWILGGHNTGELFF. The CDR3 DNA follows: TGTGCCTGGATTTTGGGGGGACATAACACCGGGGAGCTGTTTTTT.

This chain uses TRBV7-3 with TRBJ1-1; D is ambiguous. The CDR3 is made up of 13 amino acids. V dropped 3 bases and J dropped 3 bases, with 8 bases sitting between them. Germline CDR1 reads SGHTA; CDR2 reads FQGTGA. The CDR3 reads CASSLIWDTEAFF. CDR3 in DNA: TGTGCCAGCAGCTTGATCTGGGACACTGAAGCTTTCTTT.

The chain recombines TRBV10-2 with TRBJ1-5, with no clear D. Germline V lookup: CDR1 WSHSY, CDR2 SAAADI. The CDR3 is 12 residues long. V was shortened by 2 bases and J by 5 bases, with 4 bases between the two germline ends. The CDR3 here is CASSEPHQPQHF. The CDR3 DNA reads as TGCGCCAGCAGTGAGCCTCATCAGCCCCAGCATTTT.

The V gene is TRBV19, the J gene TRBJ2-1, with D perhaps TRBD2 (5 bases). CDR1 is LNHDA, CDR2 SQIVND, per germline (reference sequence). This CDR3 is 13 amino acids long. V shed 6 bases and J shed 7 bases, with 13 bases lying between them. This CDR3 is CASRTQRDNEQFF. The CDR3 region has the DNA TGTGCCAGTAGAACCCAACGGGATAATGAGCAGTTCTTC. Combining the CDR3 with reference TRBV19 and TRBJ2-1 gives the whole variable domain DGGITQSPKYLFRKEGQNVTLSCEQNLNHDAMYWYRQDPGQGLRLIYYSQIVNDFQKGDIAEGYSVSREKKESFPLTVTSAQKNPTAFYLCASRTQRDNEQFFGPGTRLTVL.

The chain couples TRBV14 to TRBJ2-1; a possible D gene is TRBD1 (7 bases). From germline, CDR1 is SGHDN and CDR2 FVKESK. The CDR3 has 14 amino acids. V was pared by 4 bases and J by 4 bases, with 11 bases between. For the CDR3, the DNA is TGTGCCAGCAGCCCGCGGGACAGATACAATGAGCAGTTCTTC. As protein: CASSPRDRYNEQFF.

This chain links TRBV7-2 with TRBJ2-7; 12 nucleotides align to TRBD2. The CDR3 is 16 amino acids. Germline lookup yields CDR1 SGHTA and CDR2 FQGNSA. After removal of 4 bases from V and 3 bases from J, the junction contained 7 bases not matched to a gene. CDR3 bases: TGTGCCAGCAGCTCAAAGACTAGCGGGAGTTTCTACGAGCAGTACTTC. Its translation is CASSSKTSGSFYEQYF.

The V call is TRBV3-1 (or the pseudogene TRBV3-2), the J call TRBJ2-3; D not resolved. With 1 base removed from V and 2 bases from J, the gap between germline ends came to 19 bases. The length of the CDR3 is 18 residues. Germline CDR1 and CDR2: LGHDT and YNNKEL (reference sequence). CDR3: CASSQVYSETIITDTQYF. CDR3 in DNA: TGTGCCAGCAGCCAAGTCTACTCTGAAACGATAATCACAGATACGCAGTATTTT.

The CDR3 reads CASSQAGTGNYGYTF. The CDR3 bases are TGTGCCAGCAGCCAAGCCGGGACAGGGAACTATGGCTACACCTTC. The V call is TRBV3-1 (or the pseudogene TRBV3-2), the J call TRBJ1-2; 9 positions agree with TRBD1. CDR3 length: 15 residues. The ends lost 1 base at V and 2 bases at J; junction bases unmatched: 2. From germline, CDR1 is LGHDT and CDR2 YNNKEL (reference sequence).

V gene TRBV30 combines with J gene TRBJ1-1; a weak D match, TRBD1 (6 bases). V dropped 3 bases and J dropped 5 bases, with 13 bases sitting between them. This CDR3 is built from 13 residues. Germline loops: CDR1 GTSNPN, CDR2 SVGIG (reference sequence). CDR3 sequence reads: CAWRETGRTEAFF. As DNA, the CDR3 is TGTGCCTGGAGAGAAACAGGGAGGACTGAAGCTTTCTTT.

CDR3 nucleotide sequence: TGTGCCAGCCCCAGGGATGGGTTGGGTGAAGCTTTCTTT. Protein product: CASPRDGLGEAFF. V usage is TRBV6-5 and J usage is TRBJ1-1; tentatively, D is TRBD1 (5 bases). V was shortened by 8 bases and J by 7 bases, with 17 bases between the two germline ends. The CDR3 is 13 amino acids. Germline V CDR1 and CDR2: MNHEY, SVGAGI.

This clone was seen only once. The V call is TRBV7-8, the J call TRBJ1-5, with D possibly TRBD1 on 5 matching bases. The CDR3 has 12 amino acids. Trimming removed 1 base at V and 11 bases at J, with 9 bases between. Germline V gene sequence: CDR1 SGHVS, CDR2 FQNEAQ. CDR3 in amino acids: CASSLDRGTQHF. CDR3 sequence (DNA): TGTGCCAGCAGCTTAGATAGGGGAACCCAGCATTTT.

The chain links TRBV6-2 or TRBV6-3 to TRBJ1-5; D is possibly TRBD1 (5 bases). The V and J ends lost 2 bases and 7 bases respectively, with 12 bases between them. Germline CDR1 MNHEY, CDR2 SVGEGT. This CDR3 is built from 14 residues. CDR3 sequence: CASSYLRGGQPQHF. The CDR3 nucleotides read TGTGCCAGCAGTTACCTACGCGGGGGACAGCCCCAGCATTTT.

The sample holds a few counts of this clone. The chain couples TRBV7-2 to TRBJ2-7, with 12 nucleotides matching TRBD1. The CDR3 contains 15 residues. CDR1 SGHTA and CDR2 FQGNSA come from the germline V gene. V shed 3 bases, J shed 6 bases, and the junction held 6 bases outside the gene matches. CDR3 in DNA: TGTGCCAGCAGCTTGCGGGGACAGGGGGCGAGCGAGCAGTACTTC. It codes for CASSLRGQGASEQYF.